The source of this T cell receptor (beta chain) is a study of long-term antiretroviral therapy in people with HIV. Study information: The oldest specimens predate the 2015 immediate-ART recommendation by about a decade.

This clone was seen only once. Other nucleotide sequences in the sample specify the same CDR3. This CDR3 has 12 amino acids. Looked up from germline, CDR1 is SQVTM and CDR2 is ANQGSEA. V was shortened by 6 bases and J by 2 bases, with 10 bases between the two germline ends. Survey level was the resolution at which the v3.0 immunoSEQ assay ran. Sequencing was performed with immunoSEQ multiplex PCR; in TCRdb, only in-frame clones are kept and a portion is missing. The table records 16,000 or so clones, 60% to 80% of them present only once. The receptor was isolated from a man aged 25 to 40 with HIV. The sample was unsorted PBMCs, taken less than 2.2 years before starting antiretroviral therapy. J is TRBJ2-5 and V is TRBV29-1; TRBD1 might be the D (6 bases). CDR3: CSVTGLQETQYF. The CDR3, as DNA: TGCAGCGTCACAGGGCTTCAAGAGACCCAGTACTTC.